This TCR beta chain is drawn from a study of blood T cell repertoires in COVID-19. Study overall: PBMCs, B-cell-depleted T cells, or T cells provided the cDNA or gDNA that made up the material.

Original processing methods: For nucleated cells, counts were estimated from reference gene primer amplification. Sequenced by immunoSEQ multiplex PCR; TCRdb stores in-frame clones only, minus some. That table gives V, J and clone size, and the DNA gave D and trimming. This repertoire shows some 190,000 clones, around nine tenths found once; its top ten account for 3.5% to 4.5%. Germline V gene sequence: CDR1 SGHVS, CDR2 FQNEAQ. V shed 5 bases and J shed 0 bases, with 11 bases lying between them. The CDR3 extends over 15 amino acids. The chain recombines TRBV7-8 with TRBJ2-1; TRBD2 is a possible D gene (6 bases). The sample taken for sequencing was peripheral blood. This sequence originates from a human donor in a cohort sampled during active COVID-19. The CDR3 loop is CASSPGLASYNEQFF. The CDR3 coding sequence is TGTGCCAGCAGCCCGGGACTCGCCTCCTACAATGAGCAGTTCTTC.